These 9 T cell receptor beta chains share one sample of origin, sequenced in a study of shared clonotypes between healthy human individuals. Naive CD8 cells lacked CD45RO, underwent positive selection for CCR7 and left out terminally differentiated effector memory CD45RA+ cells. Profiling relied on immunoSEQ multiplex PCR, and the TCRdb table lists in-frame clones only, not all of them. The profile covers hundreds of thousands of clones, with roughly 96% appearing a single time and 0.11% taken by the ten largest. The sequencing input was naive CD8+ T cells sorted from blood. The receptors originated from a woman aged 25 to 39 in good health.

The chain uses TRBV30 and TRBJ2-5; D might be TRBD1 (6 bases). The DNA end is a closer match to TRBJ2-7, so the J assignment may be wrong. This CDR3 is built from 17 residues. CDR1 GTSNPN and CDR2 SVGIG come from the germline V gene (reference sequence). DNA of the CDR3: TGTGCCTGGAGTGTACAGGACAGTACACCGATTAACTACGAGCAGTACTTC. Encoded protein: CAWSVQDSTPINYEQYF.

This clone has a single count. This CDR3 reads CASSEARGLVLEQYF. CDR3 bases: TGTGCCAGCAGTGAAGCCCGTGGGCTAGTTCTCGAGCAGTACTTC. The chain has TRBV2 and TRBJ2-7; D gene uncertain. The CDR3 is 15 amino acids. Germline V gives CDR1 SNHLY, CDR2 FYNNEI. V was cut by 0 bases and J by 6 bases, with 15 bases left in between.

This chain links TRBV11-2 with TRBJ2-5, with a possible D match to TRBD1 (5 bases). The germline V gene has CDR1 SGHAT and CDR2 FQNNGV. V shed 4 bases and J shed 2 bases, with 14 bases lying between them. CDR3 size: 15 residues. The chain's CDR3 is CASSYAGSLQETQYF. The CDR3, as DNA: TGTGCCAGCAGCTACGCAGGGTCCCTACAAGAGACCCAGTACTTC.

The rearrangement joins TRBV29-1 to TRBJ1-1; D unresolved. Germline lookup yields CDR1 SQVTM and CDR2 ANQGSEA. The CDR3 loop spans 13 amino acids. Trimming left V 6 bases short and J 4 bases short, with 15 bases between. The CDR3 DNA is TGCAGCGTATCCGGACTGGTGGGCACTGAAGCTTTCTTT. This sequence encodes CSVSGLVGTEAFF.

V usage is TRBV5-5 and J usage is TRBJ2-2, with TRBD1 identical over 11 bases. This CDR3 has 15 residues. Germline CDR1 and CDR2: SGHKS and YYEKEE (reference sequence). The junction had 7 bases not matched to a gene; V was cut back by 4 bases and J by 8 bases. The CDR3 bases are TGTGCCAGCAGCCCCTGGACAGGGGGCAAGGGGGAGCTGTTTTTT. This codes for CASSPWTGGKGELFF.

This sequence joins TRBV25-1 and TRBJ2-3; D is ambiguous. The germline gives CDR1 MGHDK, CDR2 SYGVNS. The V gene lost 2 bases and the J gene lost 6 bases, with 12 bases spanning the gap. The CDR3 spans 14 residues. DNA for the CDR3: TGTGCCAGCAGTGAAGAGGTGGGGTCCGATACGCAGTATTTT. This codes for CASSEEVGSDTQYF.

V usage is TRBV28 and J usage is TRBJ2-7, with 10 nucleotides matching TRBD1. The V gene end was trimmed by 6 bases and the J gene end by 4 bases; junction bases not matched to a gene: 9. This CDR3 is 15 amino acids long. Germline-derived CDR1 and CDR2 are MDHEN and SYDVKM. Here the CDR3 DNA reads TGTGCCAGCAGCTCCCCGGGACAGGGGAGGTACGAGCAGTACTTC. Residues: CASSSPGQGRYEQYF.

This rearrangement joins TRBV28 to TRBJ2-4, with D hard to call. V was cut by 5 bases and J by 5 bases, with 13 bases left in between. Germline assignment: CDR1 MDHEN and CDR2 SYDVKM. The CDR3 totals 14 residues. DNA for the CDR3: TGTGCCAGCAGTGCCTTTTCTTGGGAAAACATTCAGTACTTC. Translation gives CASSAFSWENIQYF.

Comment on this clone: The identical CDR3 is also encoded by other nucleotide sequences in the sample. This chain links TRBV27 with TRBJ2-1, with 11 bases aligning to TRBD1. V shed 2 bases and J 5 bases; nucleotides not matched to a gene: 2. The V gene's germline CDR1 is MNHEY and CDR2 SMNVEV (reference sequence). The CDR3 has 15 residues. The CDR3 region has the DNA TGTGCCAGCAGTTTAGGGACAGGGGGAAACAATGAGCAGTTCTTC. Translated: CASSLGTGGNNEQFF.